This T cell receptor (beta chain) was obtained from a study of blood T cell repertoires in COVID-19. The wider study: Sites across the United States, Italy and Spain contributed samples from acute and convalescent COVID-19. Nucleic acid was either cDNA or gDNA, and it came from T cells, B-cell-depleted T cells, or PBMCs.

The data were produced by immunoSEQ multiplex PCR, yet TCRdb's version contains in-frame clones alone and is incomplete. Among a few hundred thousand clones, roughly 90% were seen once, and the ten largest hold roughly 15%. Trimming took 5 bases from V and 2 from J; bases not matched to a gene: 6. Per germline, CDR1 SEHNR and CDR2 FQNEAQ (reference sequence). The CDR3 has 16 residues. Participants came from some 26 US areas, aged roughly 18 to 95 years. Cohorts were based on clinical histories the participants reported. Sequenced sample: PBMCs or T cells enriched from blood (not recorded which). The sequence derives from a young man who had been exposed to COVID-19. The chain combines TRBV7-9 with TRBJ1-6, with 7 bases aligning to TRBD1. In DNA, the CDR3 is TGTGCCAGCAGCCATGACAGGGAGACCTATAATTCACCCCTCCACTTT. Translation: CASSHDRETYNSPLHF.